The entry below gives a single TCR beta chain sequence along with its context. Its antigen is not known. TCR beta cDNA libraries had unique molecular identifiers. MiXCR was run by TCRdb on the PCR reads, yielding one entry per CDR3 protein. In the table there are just over 250,000 distinct CDR3 sequences, 36% of which are singletons. This specimen belongs to a study of post-analysis software for immune sequencing data. This CDR3 is built from 13 residues. Trimming cost V 9 bases and J 6 bases, with 14 bases left between them. Overall study findings and caveats: F measure clustering grouped samples strongly by preparation batch. Elevated frequency relative to controls characterized roughly 5 TRBV segments in patients, TRBV5-6, TRBV5-1 and TRBV20-1 among them.

The specimen was blood. The rearrangement links TRBV12-3 or TRBV12-4 to TRBJ1-4, with D possibly TRBD1 on 6 matching bases. The sequence was obtained from a girl aged 5-17 years with multiple sclerosis. The CDR3 region has the DNA TGTGCCAGTAGGCAGGGGTTAGATGAAAAACTGTTTTTT. Amino acid sequence: CASRQGLDEKLFF.